Listed below are T cell receptor beta chains from one sample, sequenced in a study of CD8 T cells in Susac syndrome. TCRdb used MiXCR to reprocess the immunoSEQ multiplex PCR reads, holding one entry per CDR3 protein. Among over 120,000 distinct CDR3 sequences listed, approximately 95% were seen once. The sample comprised CD4+ T cells from PBMCs. Every receptor here comes from a human donor with Susac syndrome. CDR3s include the opening cysteine and the closing phenylalanine or tryptophan. A D gene is named only where the DNA matches it firmly. Rows may omit the clone size; those that give it use once, few, many or a size class.

TGTGCCAGCATCGGACTAGCGGGAGCAATCGGGGAGCTGTTTTTT	CASIGLAGAIGELFF	TRBD2	TRBV7-2	TRBJ2-2	once	15
TGTGCCAGTAGTACGAGTCTAGGGGCCTGGGAGACCCAGTACTTC	CASSTSLGAWETQYF	-	TRBV19	TRBJ2-5	-	15
TGTGCCAGCACCTGGGGGGGTGCAGAGTATGGCTACACCTTC	CASTWGGAEYGYTF	-	TRBV7-9	TRBJ1-2	-	14
TGTGCCAGCAGTTACTCGAGACAGGGCAGGACTAGCACAGATACGCAGTATTTT	CASSYSRQGRTSTDTQYF	TRBD1	TRBV6-5	TRBJ2-3	-	18
TGTGCTAGCAGTTTCGACCAGGGGGCTTACAATGAGCAGTTCTTC	CASSFDQGAYNEQFF	TRBD1	TRBV7-7	TRBJ2-1	-	15
TGTGCCAGCAGCTCCCTAGCGGGCGGCACAGATACGCAGTATTTT	CASSSLAGGTDTQYF	TRBD2	TRBV13	TRBJ2-3	-	15
TGCGCCAGCAGCCAAGATACAGGGAGGGGTGAGCAGTTCTTC	CASSQDTGRGEQFF	-	TRBV4-3	TRBJ2-1	-	14
TGCGCCAGCAGCCAAGACCGTCCCTACAACGAGCAGTACTTC	CASSQDRPYNEQYF	-	TRBV4-1	TRBJ2-7	-	14
TGTGCCAGCAGTTACTGGGGAAGAGGGAATCAGCCCCAGCATTTT	CASSYWGRGNQPQHF	-	TRBV6-2/TRBV6-3	TRBJ1-5	once	15
TGTGCCAGCAGTGAAGAAGCGGGGGGAGAGACCCAGTACTTC	CASSEEAGGETQYF	TRBD2	TRBV2	TRBJ2-5	-	14
TGTGCCAGCAGCCCTCGGGACAGTGGAGGCTACGAGCAGTACTTC	CASSPRDSGGYEQYF	TRBD1	TRBV7-2	TRBJ2-7	-	15